This TCR gamma chain appears in the sequencing data of a study of gamma-delta T cells after stem cell transplantation. TCRdb redid clone calling on the RT-PCR reads using CATT. Among about 1,000 gamma-chain clones listed, roughly 26% were seen once. The CDR3 length is 12 residues. Germline-derived CDR1 and CDR2 are EGSNGY and YDSYNSKV. The J segment lost 7 bases and the V segment lost 1 base, leaving 0 bases of the junction unmatched. This clone was observed a handful of times. This CDR3 is also generated by other DNA sequences in the sample. The chain links TRGV2 to TRGJP2. The J gene is absent in TCRdb and was assigned here via DNA matching to germline. The TCR sequence derives from a human donor. It is not recorded whose cells these are; they may come from a transplant donor. The sequenced sample consisted of gamma-delta T cells. The CDR3 nucleotides read TGTGCCACCTGGGACGGTGATTGGATCAAGACGTTT. Amino acid sequence: CATWDGDWIKTF.